Below, 12 T cell receptor beta chains from the same sample are listed, as sequenced in a study of cytomegalovirus exposure and HLA in healthy donors (dated by TCRdb to about 2017). Receptor amplification or capture employed the immunoSEQ multiplex PCR assay. TCRdb carries this immuneACCESS record with in-frame sequences only. Its versions omit some clonotypes, under half of them owing to an unresolved V gene in the studies checked, with the rest unexplained. The table for this sample lists nearly 200,000 clones; roughly 82% of them were counted only once. About an eighth of the sample goes to the ten largest clones. Sequenced sample: PBMCs. These receptors all stem from a young woman in good health and CMV-seropositive.

This clone was detected a few times. The V and J genes are TRBV28 and TRBJ2-4, with 7 bases matching TRBD2. V lost 9 bases, J lost 6 bases, and 14 bases stayed unmatched. This CDR3 comprises 15 residues. Looked up from germline, CDR1 is MDHEN and CDR2 is SYDVKM. In DNA, the CDR3 is TGTGCCAGTACCTTACAACGGGAGGTCGGAAACATTCAGTACTTC. This translates into CASTLQREVGNIQYF.

V is TRBV6-1 and J is TRBJ1-5; D not certain. Trimming removed 2 bases at V and 2 bases at J, with 16 bases between. Looked up from germline, CDR1 is MNHNS and CDR2 is SASEGT. The CDR3 runs to 17 residues. In DNA form, the CDR3 reads TGTGCCAGCAGTGAAATCTCGATTTCGGGTGGCAATCAGCCCCAGCATTTT. Its protein is CASSEISISGGNQPQHF.

Here the CDR3 DNA reads TGTGCCAGCAGCGTAGGACAGCACTACGAGCAGTACTTC. This sequence encodes CASSVGQHYEQYF. The chain employs TRBV9 and TRBJ2-7, with D tentatively TRBD1 (5 bases). The CDR3 has 13 amino acids. Deletions cut 0 bases from V and 3 bases from J, with 7 bases between. CDR1 and CDR2 from the germline V gene are SGDLS and YYNGEE.

V is TRBV28 and J is TRBJ2-7; 9 bases map to TRBD1. Germline CDR1 and CDR2: MDHEN and SYDVKM. This CDR3 is built from 17 residues. Losses at the gene ends were 3 bases for V and 4 bases for J; bases not matched to a gene: 13. The CDR3 DNA is TGTGCCAGCAGTTTTTGGGGGATGGGACAGGGAGGGTACGAGCAGTACTTC. Protein product: CASSFWGMGQGGYEQYF. Filled out from reference TRBV28 and TRBJ2-7, the complete variable domain reads DVKVTQSSRYLVKRTGEKVFLECVQDMDHENMFWYRQDPGLGLRLIYFSYDVKMKEKGDIPEGYSVSREKKERFSLILESASTNQTSMYLCASSFWGMGQGGYEQYFGPGTRLTVT.

V and J are TRBV2 and TRBJ2-1; no firm D call. V shed 4 bases and J shed 0 bases, with 7 bases lying between them. The CDR3 has 14 residues. Germline V gene lookup returns CDR1 SNHLY and CDR2 FYNNEI. The DNA for the CDR3 is TGTGCCAGCAGTGTAGTGAGCTCCTACAATGAGCAGTTCTTC. It specifies CASSVVSSYNEQFF. Full variable domain (remainder filled in from reference TRBV2 and TRBJ2-1): EPEVTQTPSHQVTQMGQEVILRCVPISNHLYFYWYRQILGQKVEFLVSFYNNEISEKSEIFDDQFSVERPDGSNFTLKIRSTKLEDSAMYFCASSVVSSYNEQFFGPGTRLTVL.

The gene calls are TRBV6-5 and TRBJ1-2, with TRBD1 identical over 10 bases. The CDR3 length is 14 residues. Germline V gene data show CDR1 as MNHEY and CDR2 as SVGAGI. V lost 6 bases, J lost 5 bases, and 6 bases stayed unmatched. CDR3 amino acids: CASSQPGQGYGYTF. DNA of the CDR3: TGTGCCAGCAGCCAACCGGGACAGGGGTATGGCTACACCTTC.

This clone was found a few times. The rearrangement joins TRBV27 to TRBJ1-5; D not certain. The ends were cut back, 2 bases at V and 4 bases at J, with 12 bases in the middle. Per germline, CDR1 MNHEY and CDR2 SMNVEV (reference sequence). The CDR3 consists of 15 residues. The DNA of the CDR3 is TGTGCCAGCAGTTTAACGAAGGGAGGGAATCAGCCCCAGCATTTT. Its protein product is CASSLTKGGNQPQHF.

The chain combines TRBV7-6 with TRBJ2-2; 9 bases agree with TRBD2. The V and J ends lost 4 bases and 3 bases, in that order; junction bases with no gene match: 6. The CDR3 runs 16 residues. Per the germline V gene, CDR1 is SGHVS and CDR2 is FNYEAQ. In DNA form, the CDR3 reads TGTGCCAGCAGCTCCTTAGCGGGAGAGGACACCGGGGAGCTGTTTTTT. Amino acid sequence: CASSSLAGEDTGELFF.

The genes are TRBV2 and TRBJ2-1; 9 positions agree with TRBD2. Trimming cost V 2 bases and J 6 bases; bases outside gene matches: 11. Germline lookup yields CDR1 SNHLY and CDR2 FYNNEI. This CDR3 has 17 residues. The CDR3 DNA is TGTGCCAGCAGTGAATCTAGCGGGATCACTCCCTCCAATGAGCAGTTCTTC. Translated: CASSESSGITPSNEQFF.

The chain recombines TRBV4-2 with TRBJ2-1; D is uncertain. Trimming cost V 1 base and J 0 bases, with 19 bases left between them. Germline V CDR1 and CDR2: LGHNA, YNFKEQ. The CDR3 is 19 amino acids. The CDR3 loop is CASSQGGGGNSHSYNEQFF. The CDR3 DNA is TGTGCCAGCAGCCAAGGAGGCGGCGGAAATAGTCACTCCTACAATGAGCAGTTCTTC.

This rearrangement joins TRBV27 to TRBJ2-7, with TRBD2 identical over 7 bases. The germline CDR1 and CDR2 sequences are MNHEY and SMNVEV (reference sequence). The CDR3 is 11 residues long. Trimming cost V 11 bases and J 2 bases; bases outside gene matches: 3. CDR3 loop: CAAGDPYEQYF. The DNA for the CDR3 is TGTGCCGCGGGGGACCCCTACGAGCAGTACTTC.

This clone appeared once. The CDR3 DNA reads TGTGCCAGCAGCTTGACAGGGGCCATGAACACTGAAGCTTTCTTT. Protein sequence: CASSLTGAMNTEAFF. The V and J genes are TRBV5-6 and TRBJ1-1; 7 bases map to TRBD1. The J segment lost 0 bases and the V segment lost 1 base, leaving 3 bases of the junction unmatched. This CDR3 has 15 amino acids. Germline CDR1 SGHDT, CDR2 YYEEEE.